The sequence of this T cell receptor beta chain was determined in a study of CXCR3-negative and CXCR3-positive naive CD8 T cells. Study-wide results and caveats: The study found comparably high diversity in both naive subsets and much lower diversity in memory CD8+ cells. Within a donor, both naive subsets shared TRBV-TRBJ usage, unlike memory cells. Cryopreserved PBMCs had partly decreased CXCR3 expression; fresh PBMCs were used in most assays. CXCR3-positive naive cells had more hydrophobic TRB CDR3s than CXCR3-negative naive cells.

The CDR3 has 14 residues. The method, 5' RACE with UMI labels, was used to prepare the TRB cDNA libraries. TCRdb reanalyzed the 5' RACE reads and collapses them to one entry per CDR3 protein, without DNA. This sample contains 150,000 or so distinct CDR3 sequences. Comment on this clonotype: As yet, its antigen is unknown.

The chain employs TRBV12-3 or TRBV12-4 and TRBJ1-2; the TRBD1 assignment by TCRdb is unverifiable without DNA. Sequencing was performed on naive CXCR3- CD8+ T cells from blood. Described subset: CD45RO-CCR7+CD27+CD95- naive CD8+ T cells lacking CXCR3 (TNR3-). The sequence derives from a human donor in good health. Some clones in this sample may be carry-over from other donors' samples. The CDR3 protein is CASSSTDNNYGYTF.